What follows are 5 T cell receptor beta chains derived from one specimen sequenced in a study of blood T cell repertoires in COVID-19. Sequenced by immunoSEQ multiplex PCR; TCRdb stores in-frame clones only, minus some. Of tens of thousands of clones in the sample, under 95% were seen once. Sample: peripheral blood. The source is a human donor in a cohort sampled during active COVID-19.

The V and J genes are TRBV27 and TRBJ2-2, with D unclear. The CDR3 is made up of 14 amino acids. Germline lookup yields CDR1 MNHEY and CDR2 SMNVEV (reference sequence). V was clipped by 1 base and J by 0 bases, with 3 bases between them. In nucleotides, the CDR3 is TGTGCCAGCAGTTTATACACGAACACCGGGGAGCTGTTTTTT. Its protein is CASSLYTNTGELFF.

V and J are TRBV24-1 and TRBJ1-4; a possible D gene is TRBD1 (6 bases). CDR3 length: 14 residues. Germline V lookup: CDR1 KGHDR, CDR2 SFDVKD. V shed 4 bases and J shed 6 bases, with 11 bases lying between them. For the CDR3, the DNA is TGTGCCACCAGTGAGGCAGGGGCGCATGAAAAACTGTTTTTT. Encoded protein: CATSEAGAHEKLFF.

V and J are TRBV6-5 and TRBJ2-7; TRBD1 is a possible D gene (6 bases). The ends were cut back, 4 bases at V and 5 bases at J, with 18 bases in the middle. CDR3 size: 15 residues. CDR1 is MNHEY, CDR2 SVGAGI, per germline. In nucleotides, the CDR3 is TGTGCCAGCAGTTTGAGGGCAGGGGAAGTTGACGAGCAGTACTTC. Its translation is CASSLRAGEVDEQYF.

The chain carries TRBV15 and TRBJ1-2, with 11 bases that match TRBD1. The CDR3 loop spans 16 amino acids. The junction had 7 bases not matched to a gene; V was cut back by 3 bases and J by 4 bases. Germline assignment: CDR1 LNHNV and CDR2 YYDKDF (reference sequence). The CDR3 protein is CATSRDRGRFGYGYTF. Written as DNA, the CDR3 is TGTGCCACCAGCAGGGACAGGGGGCGTTTCGGCTATGGCTACACCTTC.

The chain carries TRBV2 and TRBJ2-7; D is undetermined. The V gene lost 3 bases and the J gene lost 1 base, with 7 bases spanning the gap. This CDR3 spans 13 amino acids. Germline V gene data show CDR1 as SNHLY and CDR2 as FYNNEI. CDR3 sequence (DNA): TGTGCCAGCAGTGAGGGCGCGTCCTACGAGCAGTACTTC. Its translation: CASSEGASYEQYF.